A single sample is the source of the 24 T cell receptor beta chains below, sequenced in a study of T cell clonality in common variable immunodeficiency. Produced via immunoSEQ multiplex PCR; TCRdb's table is partial and in-frame only. The sample yields some 28,000 clones, without any singletons. The sequencing input was peripheral blood mononuclear cells. All receptors derive from a person aged 18 to 70 in good health.

This clone was seen ten or more times. With the read ending 3 residues before the CDR3 end, the germline J gene is used to fill in that end. The chain uses TRBV20-1 and TRBJ2-7; 7 bases match TRBD1. The V gene end was trimmed by 8 bases and the J gene end by 4 bases; junction bases not matched to a gene: 5. The V gene's germline CDR1 is DFQATT and CDR2 SNEGSKA (reference sequence). CDR3 length equals 11 residues. The CDR3 sequence is CSRQGLYEQYF. The CDR3 DNA, read in part, is TGCAGTAGACAGGGTCTATACGAG.

There are many counts of this clone. The CDR3 extends 3 residues past the end of the read, so its final part is completed from the germline J gene. The rearrangement links TRBV2 to TRBJ2-2; D is undetermined. V lost 3 bases to trimming and J lost 2 bases, with 7 bases between them. Germline loops: CDR1 SNHLY, CDR2 FYNNEI. The CDR3 runs 14 residues. The CDR3 DNA, read in part, is TGTGCCAGCAGTGAGAATAGCAACACCGGGGAG. It translates to CASSENSNTGE. The whole CDR3 sequence reads CASSENSNTGELFF. Combining the CDR3 with reference TRBV2 and TRBJ2-2 gives the whole variable domain EPEVTQTPSHQVTQMGQEVILRCVPISNHLYFYWYRQILGQKVEFLVSFYNNEISEKSEIFDDQFSVERPDGSNFTLKIRSTKLEDSAMYFCASSENSNTGELFFGEGSRLTVL.

This clone has ten or more counts. The read stops 3 residues short of the end of the CDR3; the missing end is completed from the germline J gene. V is TRBV6-2 or TRBV6-3 and J is TRBJ2-3, with TRBD2 matching 10 bases. With V trimmed by 4 bases and J by 4 bases, 5 bases remained unmatched. This CDR3 region has 15 residues. Germline lookup yields CDR1 MNHEY and CDR2 SVGEGT. This CDR3 is CASSWSGGGSDTQYF. The sequenced part of the CDR3 DNA is TGTGCCAGCAGTTGGAGCGGGGGGGGCTCAGATACG.

This clone was observed at least ten times. The CDR3 goes on 3 residues after the read ends, and that part is filled in from the germline J gene. This sequence joins TRBV7-2 and TRBJ2-1, with 9 bases that match TRBD2. Germline V gives CDR1 SGHTA, CDR2 FQGNSA. Losses at the gene ends were 6 bases for V and 9 bases for J; bases not matched to a gene: 9. CDR3 length: 14 amino acids. The sequenced CDR3 bases are TGTGCCAGCAGACCGGGACTAGCTACGGGTGAG. Translation: CASRPGLATGE. The CDR3, in full, reads CASRPGLATGEQFF.

Details on this clone: Relative to the germline gene, one junction end is altered; a read error may explain this. Read sequence stops 3 residues before the CDR3 end, and the germline J gene provides the missing end. This chain uses TRBV7-8 with TRBJ1-1; TRBD1 agrees at 7 bases. CDR1 and CDR2 from the germline V gene are SGHVS and FQNEAQ. The CDR3 contains 17 residues. Partial CDR3 DNA: TGTGACAGCAGCTTAGAGAGGGGGCAAGAATGGAACACTGAA. It is translated as CDSSLERGQEWNTE. The whole CDR3 reads CDSSLERGQEWNTEAFF. Full variable domain (outside the CDR3, taken from reference TRBV7-8 and TRBJ1-1): GAGVSQSPRYKVAKRGQDVALRCDPISGHVSLFWYQQALGQGPEFLTYFQNEAQLDKSGLPSDRFFAERPEGSVSTLKIQRTQQEDSAVYLCDSSLERGQEWNTEAFFGQGTRLTVV.

This clone was seen a handful of times. Here the CDR3 reads CASSLDRGLYNDYTF. The CDR3 DNA, read in part, is TGTGCCAGCAGCTTAGACAGGGGGCTTTACAATGAC. The genes are TRBV7-6 and TRBJ1-2; 9 nucleotides agree with TRBD1. The read halts 3 residues ahead of the CDR3 end, with the missing end drawn from the germline J gene. The CDR3 totals 15 residues. Germline CDR1 and CDR2: SGHVS and FNYEAQ.

Comment on this clone: The read finishes 3 residues shy of the CDR3 end, and the germline J gene is used to complete it. The chain combines TRBV6-2 or TRBV6-3 with TRBJ1-2; D gene uncertain. This CDR3 is built from 17 residues. Germline V gene sequence: CDR1 MNHEY, CDR2 SVGEGT. The CDR3 reads CASSYSTLAGSLRGYTF. Partial CDR3 DNA: TGTGCCAGCAGTTACTCGACGCTAGCGGGGTCTCTAAGAGGC.

This clone occurred many times. Coverage ceases 3 residues before the CDR3 finishes, and the germline J gene fills in the end. The chain carries TRBV6-1 and TRBJ2-3; a weak D match, TRBD2 (5 bases). The CDR3 contains 14 residues. V lost 2 bases to trimming and J lost 6 bases, with 12 bases between them. Germline V lookup: CDR1 MNHNS, CDR2 SASEGT. The CDR3 is CASSERAGGDTQYF. The CDR3 DNA, read in part, is TGTGCCAGCAGTGAAAGAGCTGGCGGGGATACG.

This clone was picked up many times. The CDR3 goes on 3 residues after the read ends, and that part is filled in from the germline J gene. The rearrangement links TRBV20-1 to TRBJ1-5; D is uncertain. V shed 2 bases and J shed 4 bases, with 15 bases lying between them. The CDR3 runs to 15 residues. The germline CDR1 and CDR2 sequences are DFQATT and SNEGSKA (reference sequence). The CDR3 sequence is CSARFSLSLNQPQHF. Incomplete CDR3 DNA: TGCAGTGCTAGATTTTCTCTCTCCTTGAATCAGCCC.

Many counts were recorded for this clone. The read is 3 residues too short to cover the CDR3 end, so that end is filled in from the germline J gene. The chain carries TRBV7-3 and TRBJ2-3, with TRBD1 matching 7 bases. The germline CDR1 and CDR2 sequences are SGHTA and FQGTGA. CDR3 length: 16 amino acids. Unmatched junction bases numbered 6, after V lost 1 base and J lost 2 bases. The CDR3 loop reads CASSLIRGGHTDTQYF. The sequenced CDR3 bases are TGTGCCAGCAGCTTAATAAGAGGGGGCCACACAGATACG.

This clone was counted between two and nine times. The read finishes 3 residues shy of the CDR3 end, and the germline J gene is used to complete it. This chain links TRBV6-2 or TRBV6-3 with TRBJ2-5; 7 positions match TRBD2. Germline V gives CDR1 MNHEY, CDR2 SVGEGT. Germline trimming cut 6 bases from V and 2 bases from J; bases unmatched to any gene: 3. This CDR3 region has 13 residues. This CDR3 is CASRASGQETQYF. The covered CDR3 bases are TGTGCCAGCAGGGCTAGCGGACAAGAGACC.

This clone was counted ten times or more. The CDR3 goes on 3 residues after the read ends, and that part is filled in from the germline J gene. V usage is TRBV20-1 and J usage is TRBJ1-3; D is possibly TRBD1 (5 bases). The CDR3 runs to 14 residues. Germline-derived CDR1 and CDR2 are DFQATT and SNEGSKA (reference sequence). Trimming removed 3 bases from V and 2 bases from J, with 11 bases in between. CDR3 region: CSASWQGTGNTIYF. Partial CDR3 DNA: TGCAGTGCTAGTTGGCAGGGTACTGGAAACACC.

The CDR3 is CASRRGINDYTF. Partial CDR3 DNA: TGTGCCAGCAGAAGGGGGATCAACGAC. This sequence joins TRBV7-9 and TRBJ1-2; D is perhaps TRBD1 (6 bases). The read comes to an end 3 residues before the CDR3 does, leaving the germline J gene to fill in the end. The CDR3 has 12 residues. The germline gives CDR1 SEHNR, CDR2 FQNEAQ (reference sequence). Combining the CDR3 with reference TRBV7-9 and TRBJ1-2 gives the whole variable domain DTGVSQNPRHKITKRGQNVTFRCDPISEHNRLYWYRQTLGQGPEFLTYFQNEAQLEKSRLLSDRFSAERPKGSFSTLEIQRTEQGDSAMYLCASRRGINDYTFGSGTRLTVV.

This clone was found many times. The read gets to within 3 residues of the CDR3 end, and the germline J gene fills in the rest. The chain combines TRBV2 with TRBJ1-5; D gene ambiguous. V was shortened by 3 bases and J by 4 bases, with 7 bases between the two germline ends. The CDR3 length is 13 residues. The germline gives CDR1 SNHLY, CDR2 FYNNEI. CDR3 DNA (partial): TGTGCCAGCAGTGATGACTTAAATCAGCCC. As protein: CASSDDLNQP. The entire CDR3 protein is CASSDDLNQPQHF.

The sample holds many counts of this clone. The read is 3 residues too short to cover the CDR3 end, so that end is filled in from the germline J gene. The V call is TRBV5-6, the J call TRBJ2-5; D possibly corresponds to TRBD1 (6 bases). Between the trimmed V and J ends, which lost 4 bases and 0 bases, there was a span of 7 bases. Per germline, CDR1 SGHDT and CDR2 YYEEEE. CDR3 length: 13 amino acids. The CDR3: CASSRTDQETQYF. The CDR3 DNA, read in part, is TGTGCCAGCAGCAGGACAGACCAAGAGACC.

This clone has a count of ten or more. The read halts 3 residues ahead of the CDR3 end, with the missing end drawn from the germline J gene. The chain carries TRBV20-1 and TRBJ1-5; a weak D match, TRBD1 (6 bases). V lost 0 bases and J lost 2, with 11 bases in between. The CDR3 sequence is 15 residues long. CDR1 is DFQATT and CDR2 is SNEGSKA in the germline V gene (reference sequence). Partial CDR3 DNA: TGCAGTGCTAGAGATCGAGGGGGGGGCAATCAGCCC. It encodes CSARDRGGGNQP. The whole CDR3 region reads CSARDRGGGNQPQHF.

Notes on this clone: From the germline J gene comes the end of the CDR3, since the read stops 3 residues before it. The rearrangement joins TRBV6-2 or TRBV6-3 to TRBJ1-5, with 8 bases that match TRBD1. Germline loops: CDR1 MNHEY, CDR2 SVGEGT. The CDR3 is made up of 17 amino acids. V lost 2 bases to trimming and J lost 2 bases; unmatched junction nucleotides: 8. CDR3 DNA (partial): TGTGCCAGCAGTTACCCACAAGGACAGGGTGGCAATCAGCCC. The encoded protein is CASSYPQGQGGNQP. The whole CDR3 protein is CASSYPQGQGGNQPQHF.

CDR3 in amino acids: CASSLRAGDGQPQHF. The covered CDR3 bases are TGCGCCAGCAGCTTGAGGGCGGGAGATGGTCAGCCC. This chain connects TRBV5-1 to TRBJ1-5; the D is unclear. The read terminates 3 residues before the CDR3 end, so the remaining end is supplied by the germline J gene. Germline CDR1 is SGHRS and CDR2 is YFSETQ. The CDR3 extends over 15 amino acids. Trimming removed 1 base from V and 6 bases from J, with 14 bases in between.

This clone was recorded many times. The read gets to within 3 residues of the CDR3 end, and the germline J gene fills in the rest. The genes are TRBV30 and TRBJ1-2, with 9 bases that match TRBD1. CDR1 and CDR2 (germline): GTSNPN, SVGIG (reference sequence). The CDR3 length is 14 residues. Losses at the gene ends were 5 bases for V and 2 bases for J; bases not matched to a gene: 6. CDR3 loop: CAWGGGQGNYGYTF. The CDR3 DNA, read in part, is TGTGCCTGGGGTGGTGGACAGGGGAACTATGGC.

Concerning this clone itself: Other DNA sequences in the sample encode the same CDR3. The CDR3 spells CASSINRGTYSGNTIYF. The part of the CDR3 DNA that was read is TGTGCCAGTAGTATCAACAGGGGGACTTACTCTGGAAACACC. J is TRBJ1-3 and V is TRBV19, with TRBD1 matching 8 bases. The read terminates 3 residues before the CDR3 end, so the remaining end is supplied by the germline J gene. Germline V gene lookup returns CDR1 LNHDA and CDR2 SQIVND (reference sequence). The V gene end was trimmed by 3 bases and the J gene end by 0 bases; junction bases not matched to a gene: 7. The CDR3 sequence is 17 residues long.

The table lists this clone with many counts. Read coverage stops 3 residues before the CDR3 terminus; the germline J gene supplies the remainder. The chain is built from TRBV20-1 and TRBJ1-6; D is possibly TRBD1 (6 bases). The CDR3 is made up of 15 amino acids. V was pared by 5 bases and J by 5 bases, with 16 bases between. Germline CDR1 and CDR2: DFQATT and SNEGSKA (reference sequence). CDR3 sequence reads: CSAGGVTGDNSPLHF. CDR3 bases read: TGCAGTGCTGGGGGGGTGACAGGAGATAATTCACCC.

As to this clone: The read falls 3 residues short of the CDR3 end, and the missing part is taken from the germline J gene. The rearrangement joins TRBV19 to TRBJ2-7, with D unclear. CDR1 is LNHDA and CDR2 is SQIVND in the germline V gene (reference sequence). CDR3 size: 14 residues. Deletions cut 3 bases from V and 2 bases from J, with 11 bases between. CDR3: CASSMSYSPYEQYF. CDR3 DNA (partial): TGTGCCAGTAGTATGAGTTACAGCCCCTACGAG.

This clone was recorded a few times. The CDR3 extends 3 residues past the end of the read, so its final part is completed from the germline J gene. This rearrangement joins TRBV6-2 or TRBV6-3 to TRBJ2-3; 10 bases map to TRBD2. Germline CDR1 is MNHEY and CDR2 is SVGEGT. The ends lost 6 bases at V and 2 bases at J; junction bases unmatched: 11. The CDR3 spans 17 residues. This CDR3 is CASSYSPSGSFTDTQYF. CDR3 DNA, as far as it was read: TGTGCCAGCAGCTACAGTCCTAGCGGGAGCTTCACAGATACG.

This clone was seen at least ten times. The read terminates 3 residues ahead of where the CDR3 ends, so the germline J gene completes it. The chain employs TRBV19 and TRBJ1-2, with TRBD1 identical over 7 bases. V lost 7 bases to trimming and J lost 5 bases; unmatched junction nucleotides: 7. Germline V gene sequence: CDR1 LNHDA, CDR2 SQIVND (reference sequence). The CDR3 sequence is 13 residues long. The chain's CDR3 is CASKDRSSYGYTF. The part of the CDR3 DNA that was read is TGTGCCAGTAAGGACAGGTCCTCTTATGGC.